The rows below give T cell receptor beta chains drawn from one sample of a study of blood T cell repertoires in COVID-19. Measured with immunoSEQ multiplex PCR; TCRdb has only the in-frame clones, and not every one. Among fewer than 90,000 clones, less than 85% were seen once, and the ten largest hold roughly 21%. The source material was peripheral blood. The receptors derive from a woman aged 80 or older with acute or convalescent COVID-19. The CDR3 runs from the conserved cysteine through the conserved F or W.

J	V	CDR3
TRBJ1-5	TRBV5-1	CASSVEGQGNQPQHF
TRBJ1-1	TRBV18	CASSPKRQGNTEAFF
TRBJ1-2	TRBV3-1/TRBV3-2	CASSHYGAGGGYGYTF
TRBJ2-1	TRBV5-1	CASSLTIHEQFF
TRBJ1-1	TRBV6-4	CASSRVMNTEAFF
TRBJ2-7	TRBV3-1/TRBV3-2	CASSQDVAGGREQYF
TRBJ2-5	TRBV7-7	CASSWGLAGEETQYF
TRBJ2-5	TRBV7-6	CASSFYGQQETQYF
TRBJ2-3	TRBV7-2	CASSFSGTSGATDTQYF
TRBJ2-1	TRBV16	CASSPGGGLLSYNEQFF
TRBJ1-2	TRBV27	CASSFGQGAVGYTF
TRBJ1-4	TRBV21-1	CASSTRVRQRYNEKLFF
TRBJ2-3	TRBV7-9	CASSLRQPWDTQYF
TRBJ2-7	TRBV5-1	CASSSVGQGGEQYF
TRBJ2-5	TRBV7-8	CASSLFPSGGQETQYF
TRBJ1-6	TRBV9	CASSARQSSYNSPLHF
TRBJ2-7	TRBV18	CASSPSSVNEQYF
TRBJ1-6	TRBV7-9	CASSAGQGFYNSPLHF
TRBJ1-4	TRBV3-1/TRBV3-2	CASSWDNGDEKLFF
TRBJ1-2	TRBV7-6	CASGRDMGYGYTF
TRBJ2-2	TRBV5-1	CASSLAPLTGELFF
TRBJ1-6	TRBV28	CASKQGGSYNSPLHF
TRBJ1-4	TRBV10-3	CAIRTGATNEKLFF
TRBJ2-7	TRBV5-1	CASSLVQRGDIRYEQYF
TRBJ1-4	TRBV2	CASTGSGVTNEKLFF
TRBJ1-2	TRBV12-5	CASGLGLGHDTF
TRBJ1-2	TRBV5-1	CASSSTGESMDGYTF
TRBJ2-3	TRBV10-3	CAIRSLTASSTDTQYF
TRBJ2-5	TRBV27	CASSIGVGSGETQYF
TRBJ1-2	TRBV9	CASSPGNSNYGYTF
TRBJ1-1	TRBV5-1	CASSLVQAKNTEAFF
TRBJ2-1	TRBV5-1	CASSHRGTYNEQFF
TRBJ2-1	TRBV27	CASIRDEQFF
TRBJ2-1	TRBV3-1/TRBV3-2	CASSQVIFNEQFF
TRBJ1-3	TRBV5-1	CASSLTYRGNSGNTIYF
TRBJ2-5	TRBV5-4	CASNLQGAETQYF